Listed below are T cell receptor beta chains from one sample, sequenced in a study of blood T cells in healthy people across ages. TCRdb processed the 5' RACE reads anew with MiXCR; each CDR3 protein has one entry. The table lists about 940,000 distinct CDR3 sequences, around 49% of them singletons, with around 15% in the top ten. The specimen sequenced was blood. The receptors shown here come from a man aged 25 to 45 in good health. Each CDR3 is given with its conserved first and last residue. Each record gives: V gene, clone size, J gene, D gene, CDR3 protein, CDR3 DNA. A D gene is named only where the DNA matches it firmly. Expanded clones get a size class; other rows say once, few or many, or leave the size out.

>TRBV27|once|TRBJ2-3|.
CASSFLGTFSTDTQYF
TGTGCCAGCAGTTTTCTAGGGACATTCAGCACAGATACGCAGTATTTT
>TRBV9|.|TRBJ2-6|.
CASSVVGTPSGANVLTF
TGTGCCAGCAGCGTAGTGGGGACCCCCTCTGGGGCCAACGTCCTGACTTTC
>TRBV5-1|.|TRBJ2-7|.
CASSLDPGAPYNEQYF
TGCGCCAGCAGTTTGGACCCGGGGGCCCCGTACAATGAGCAGTACTTC
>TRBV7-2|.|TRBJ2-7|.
CASSLATAGSEQYF
TGTGCCAGCAGCTTAGCCACAGCAGGCAGCGAGCAGTACTTC
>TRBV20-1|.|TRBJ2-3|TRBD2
CSASFPRAGDQDTQYF
TGCAGTGCTAGTTTCCCGCGGGCGGGGGATCAAGATACGCAGTATTTT
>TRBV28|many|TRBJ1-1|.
CASSSSRAEAFF
TGTGCCAGCAGCAGCTCTCGGGCTGAAGCTTTCTTT
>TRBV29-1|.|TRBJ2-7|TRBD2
CSVLAGSSYEQYF
TGCAGCGTTCTAGCGGGGAGCTCCTACGAGCAGTACTTC
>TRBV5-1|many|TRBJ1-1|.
CASSDSGRAEAFF
TGCGCCAGCAGTGACAGCGGCCGAGCTGAAGCTTTCTTT
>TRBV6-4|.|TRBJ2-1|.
CASSDSRRRDEQFF
TGTGCCAGCAGTGACTCCAGGCGGCGCGATGAGCAGTTCTTC
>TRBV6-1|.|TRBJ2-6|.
CASSAGRTSGANVLTF
TGTGCCAGCAGTGCGGGCCGCACCTCTGGGGCCAACGTCCTGACTTTC
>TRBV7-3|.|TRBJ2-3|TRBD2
CASSLRGGPSRDTQYF
TGTGCCAGCAGCTTGCGCGGGGGGCCTTCCCGAGATACGCAGTATTTT